A selection of T cell receptor beta chains follows, all from one sample in a study of radiation and T cells in renal cell carcinoma. TCRdb's table, derived via immunoSEQ multiplex PCR, lists solely in-frame clones and lacks some. The data show about 78,000 clones, 89% seen once. The specimen comprised blood, sampled from a patient whose treatment included radiotherapy and nephrectomy. Every receptor here comes from a woman in her 70s with renal cell carcinoma. CDR3s include the opening cysteine and the closing phenylalanine or tryptophan. D genes are given only for firm matches. Size is stated for part of the rows, as once, few or many counts, or as a class when the clone is expanded.

TRBV5-6	NA	TRBD1	TRBJ2-7	TGTGCCAGCAGCTTGGTGGGACAGGGAGACTACGAGCAGTACTTC	CASSLVGQGDYEQYF
TRBV30	few	NA	TRBJ1-1	TGTGCCTGGAGTGTAGGGGGGGGCACTGAAGCTTTCTTT	CAWSVGGGTEAFF
TRBV2	NA	NA	TRBJ2-5	TGTGCCAGCACCCTTGTACCGGGACGTCCTCAAGAGACCCAGTACTTC	CASTLVPGRPQETQYF
TRBV19	NA	NA	TRBJ2-1	TGTGCCACCACCCTCGGGCAGTCCTACAATGAGCAGTTCTTC	CATTLGQSYNEQFF
TRBV29-1	NA	NA	TRBJ2-3	TGCAGCGTTGCCTCTCCAGATACGCAGTATTTT	CSVASPDTQYF
TRBV19	NA	NA	TRBJ2-4	TGTGCCAGTAGTGTGCTAGGGTGGGGAAACATTCAGTACTTC	CASSVLGWGNIQYF
TRBV6-1	NA	NA	TRBJ1-2	TGTGCCAGCAGTGAGGGGCTTGGCTACACCTTC	CASSEGLGYTF
TRBV7-2	NA	NA	TRBJ1-6	TGTGCCAGCAGCCCCCTCCCAGGGACCGATTCACCCCTCCACTTT	CASSPLPGTDSPLHF
TRBV14	NA	TRBD2	TRBJ2-7	TGTGCCAGCAGCCAACGGCGGGGGGCCACCTACGAGCAGTACTTC	CASSQRRGATYEQYF
TRBV4-3	NA	NA	TRBJ2-2	TGCGCCAGCAGCTCGGCTAGCACCGGGGAGCTGTTTTTT	CASSSASTGELFF
TRBV5-1	NA	NA	TRBJ2-2	TGCGCCAGCAGCCCGCTGGGCCTAGGGGAGCTGTTTTTT	CASSPLGLGELFF
TRBV5-4	NA	NA	TRBJ1-1	TGTGCCAGCAGCCTGGGTGCAGGGAGGGGCACTGAAGCTTTCTTT	CASSLGAGRGTEAFF
TRBV5-1	NA	TRBD1	TRBJ1-4	TGCGCCAGCGGGACAGGGGGCGTGTTAGAAAAACTGTTTTTT	CASGTGGVLEKLFF
TRBV9	NA	TRBD1	TRBJ2-2	TGTGCCAGCAGCGTAGTGGACAGGGGGGCCACCGGGGAGCTGTTTTTT	CASSVVDRGATGELFF
TRBV11-2	NA	NA	TRBJ1-1	TGTGCCAGCAGCCCCCGGCAATGGACAGTCCCCTCCTCGAACACTGAAGCTTTCTTT	CASSPRQWTVPSSNTEAFF
TRBV15	NA	NA	TRBJ1-2	TGTGCCACCAGCAGAGATGAACAGGATTATGGCTACACCTTC	CATSRDEQDYGYTF
TRBV6-4	few	NA	TRBJ1-5	TGTGCCAGCAGTACACAGGGCGGGAGCAATCAGCCCCAGCATTTT	CASSTQGGSNQPQHF
TRBV5-1	NA	NA	TRBJ1-4	TGCGCCAGCAGGGGTGAGCCTGCAACTAATGAAAAACTGTTTTTT	CASRGEPATNEKLFF
TRBV5-6	NA	TRBD2	TRBJ2-3	TGTGCCAGCAGAGGACTAGCGGGGGAGGATACGCAGTATTTT	CASRGLAGEDTQYF
TRBV7-9	once	NA	TRBJ1-4	TGTGCCAGCAGCTACAGGTCAGGGACTAATGAAAAACTGTTTTTT	CASSYRSGTNEKLFF
TRBV7-2	NA	NA	TRBJ1-2	TGTGCCAGCAGCTTAGTCCCGGGGAGTATGGCTAACACCTTC	CASSLVPGSMANTF
TRBV28	NA	NA	TRBJ1-1	TGTGCCAGCAGTTTTCCGGATGAAGCTTTCTTT	CASSFPDEAFF
TRBV2	NA	NA	TRBJ1-4	TGTGCCAGCAGTGAAGGTGGAGAACCTAATGAAAAACTGTTTTTT	CASSEGGEPNEKLFF
TRBV28	NA	NA	TRBJ2-5	TGTGCCAGCAGTTTAGGTTTAAGGGGCGTGGAAGAGACCCAGTACTTC	CASSLGLRGVEETQYF
TRBV29-1	NA	NA	TRBJ2-7	TGCAGCGTACAGGGAGACTACGAGCAGTACTTC	CSVQGDYEQYF
TRBV11-1	NA	NA	TRBJ1-6	TGTGCCAGCAGCTTCAGGGTGACGGATTCACCCCTCCACTTT	CASSFRVTDSPLHF
TRBV7-2	NA	TRBD2	TRBJ2-7	TGTGCCAGCAGCTTACGAGCGGGGGGGCTGTACGAGCAGTACTTC	CASSLRAGGLYEQYF
TRBV19	NA	NA	TRBJ1-2	TGTGCCAGTAGCGAAAAACCACAGCTTTATGGCTACACCTTC	CASSEKPQLYGYTF
TRBV9	NA	TRBD1	TRBJ2-7	TGTGCCAGCAGCCCCCGGGACAGAGGTAACTACGAGCAGTACTTC	CASSPRDRGNYEQYF
TRBV28	NA	NA	TRBJ1-6	TGTGCCAGCAGTGCTGCGGGGCGGACCCTCCACTTT	CASSAAGRTLHF
TRBV19	once	NA	TRBJ2-2	TGTGCCAGTACCGTGGGGGGCACCGGGGAGCTGTTTTTT	CASTVGGTGELFF
TRBV19	few	TRBD1	TRBJ2-2	TGTGCCAGTCACGACAGGGCGTCCAGGGAGCTGTTTTTT	CASHDRASRELFF
TRBV25-1	NA	NA	TRBJ2-7	TGTGCCAGCAGCGCCCCGCACGAGCAGTACTTC	CASSAPHEQYF
TRBV5-1	NA	TRBD1	TRBJ1-1	TGCGCCAGCAGCGACAGGGGCACTGAAGCTTTCTTT	CASSDRGTEAFF
TRBV21-1	NA	NA	TRBJ1-1	TGTGCCAGCAGGGCCGGGACAGAGAACACTGAAGCTTTCTTT	CASRAGTENTEAFF